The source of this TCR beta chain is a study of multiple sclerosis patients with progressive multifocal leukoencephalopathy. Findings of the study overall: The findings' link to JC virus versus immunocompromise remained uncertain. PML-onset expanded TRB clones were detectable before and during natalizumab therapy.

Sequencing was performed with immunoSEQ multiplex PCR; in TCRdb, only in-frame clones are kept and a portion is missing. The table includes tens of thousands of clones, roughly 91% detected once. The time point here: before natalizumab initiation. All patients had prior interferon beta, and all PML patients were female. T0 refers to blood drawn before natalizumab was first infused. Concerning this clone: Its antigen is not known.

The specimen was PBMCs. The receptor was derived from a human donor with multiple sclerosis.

CDR3 amino acids: CASSFYRGTSVVLGTQYF. For the CDR3, the DNA is TGTGCCAGCAGCTTTTACCGGGGGACTAGCGTCGTCCTGGGGACCCAGTACTTC. The V gene is TRBV7-8, the J gene TRBJ2-5, with 10 bases identical to TRBD2. V lost 3 bases and J lost 7; bases outside the gene matches: 17. Germline V gene sequence: CDR1 SGHVS, CDR2 FQNEAQ. This CDR3 spans 18 amino acids.